The 21 T cell receptor beta chains below were found in one sample sequenced in a study of naive and memory T cell subsets. Both TRBC1 and TRBC2 were covered by a beta constant-region primer of two equimolar oligonucleotides. Nested alpha and beta constant-region primers with the SP2 primer drove four PCR rounds on ligated cDNA. From the UMI-ligation and nested PCR reads, TCRdb called clonotypes with MiXCR, one entry per CDR3 protein. The data show just over 80,000 distinct CDR3 sequences, with approximately 9.2% seen just once and over 0.95% held by the top ten. Material for sequencing was naive CD8+ T cells from blood. Receptor source: a human donor in good health.

This chain connects TRBV9 to TRBJ2-7; weak D call: TRBD1 (6 bases). The ends were cut back, 0 bases at V and 2 bases at J, with 12 bases in the middle. The CDR3 contains 15 residues. Germline lookup yields CDR1 SGDLS and CDR2 YYNGEE. CDR3 sequence reads: CASSVEGEGPYEQYF. The CDR3 bases are TGTGCCAGCAGCGTAGAGGGGGAAGGCCCCTACGAGCAGTACTTC. Complete variable domain (other parts from reference TRBV9 and TRBJ2-7): DSGVTQTPKHLITATGQRVTLRCSPRSGDLSVYWYQQSLDQGLQFLIQYYNGEERAKGNILERFSAQQFPDLHSELNLSSLELGDSALYFCASSVEGEGPYEQYFGPGTRLTVT.

The chain uses TRBV29-1 and TRBJ2-1; D remains ambiguous. V was pared by 3 bases and J by 0 bases, with 9 bases between. The CDR3 consists of 14 residues. Germline loops: CDR1 SQVTM, CDR2 ANQGSEA. The DNA for the CDR3 is TGCAGCGTTGAGATTACTTCCTCCTACAATGAGCAGTTCTTC. Translated: CSVEITSSYNEQFF.

This chain uses TRBV6-5 with TRBJ1-1; 10 bases are a match to TRBD1. Trimming took 8 bases from V and 3 from J; bases not matched to a gene: 12. The CDR3 has 16 residues. Germline CDR1 is MNHEY and CDR2 is SVGAGI. The CDR3 nucleotides read TGTGCCAGCTACTGGGGACAGGGGTCTTGGGACACTGAAGCTTTCTTT. Translation gives CASYWGQGSWDTEAFF.

This clonotype was detected a few times. The chain joins TRBV29-1 to TRBJ2-7, with 9 positions matching TRBD1. The J segment lost 7 bases and the V segment lost 6 bases, leaving 10 bases of the junction unmatched. The germline CDR1 and CDR2 sequences are SQVTM and ANQGSEA. This CDR3 spans 13 amino acids. Here the CDR3 reads CSVADRGSLEQYF. In DNA form, the CDR3 reads TGCAGCGTCGCGGACAGGGGTAGCTTGGAGCAGTACTTC.

This clonotype was seen many times. This chain uses TRBV28 with TRBJ1-4; a possible D gene is TRBD1 (6 bases). V was shortened by 6 bases and J by 3 bases, with 20 bases between the two germline ends. CDR3 size: 17 residues. The germline V gene encodes CDR1 MDHEN and CDR2 SYDVKM. The CDR3 DNA is TGTGCCAGCAGCCCTCTCCAACGGGGGGGCTCTAATGAAAAACTGTTTTTT. This encodes CASSPLQRGGSNEKLFF.

Of note for this clonotype: A much bigger clone sits one base away, suggesting this may be a read error. The chain recombines TRBV28 with TRBJ2-7, with TRBD2 matching 12 bases. This CDR3 spans 16 amino acids. Germline V gene lookup returns CDR1 MDHEN and CDR2 SYDVKM. V was pared by 8 bases and J by 5 bases, with 13 bases of the junction left unmatched. The CDR3 spells CASGTYRLAGANEQYF. For the CDR3, the DNA is TGTGCCAGCGGAACCTACAGACTAGCGGGAGCAAACGAGCAGTACTTC.

This clonotype was seen a handful of times. The rearrangement links TRBV20-1 to TRBJ1-4, with a weak D call TRBD1 (6 bases). CDR3 size: 16 residues. The V and J ends lost 0 bases and 8 bases respectively, with 19 bases between them. Looked up from germline, CDR1 is DFQATT and CDR2 is SNEGSKA (reference sequence). The CDR3 spells CSARDRGGVDTEKLFF. In nucleotides, the CDR3 is TGCAGTGCTAGAGATAGAGGGGGGGTGGACACCGAAAAACTGTTTTTT.

In regard to this clonotype: This may be a read error, as it is one base from a much larger clone. The conserved closing phenylalanine or tryptophan is absent in this CDR3, likely reflecting a read error. V is TRBV28 and J is TRBJ2-7, with D possibly matching TRBD2 (5 bases). Germline assignment: CDR1 MDHEN and CDR2 SYDVKM. CDR3 length: 13 amino acids. V lost 4 bases to trimming and J lost 6 bases, with 13 bases between them. The CDR3, as DNA: TGTGCCAGCAGTTACGTGATAGAGGGCGAGCAGTACCTC. It translates to CASSYVIEGEQYL.

This clonotype was seen only a few times. The rearrangement joins TRBV15 to TRBJ2-5; D assignment may be TRBD1 or TRBD2 (5 bases each). Germline-derived CDR1 and CDR2 are LNHNV and YYDKDF (reference sequence). The CDR3 covers 17 residues. V lost 1 base and J lost 0, with 15 bases in between. In nucleotides, the CDR3 is TGTGCCACCAGCAGAGTAATTGGGGGAATTTACCAAGAGACCCAGTACTTC. Its translation: CATSRVIGGIYQETQYF.

The J gene is TRBJ1-2, the V gene TRBV30; D is unclear. The CDR3 runs to 11 residues. V was clipped by 4 bases and J by 3 bases, with 6 bases between them. CDR1 and CDR2 (germline): GTSNPN, SVGIG (reference sequence). CDR3 nucleotides: TGTGCCTGGATAGGTGACTATGGCTACACCTTC. Translating gives CAWIGDYGYTF.

The sample holds a few counts of this clonotype. The chain couples TRBV9 to TRBJ2-7, with a possible D match to TRBD2 (5 bases). The CDR3 consists of 14 residues. The germline V gene has CDR1 SGDLS and CDR2 YYNGEE. V shed 0 bases and J shed 3 bases, with 10 bases lying between them. Written as DNA, the CDR3 is TGTGCCAGCAGCGTAGCGGGGAATAACTACGAGCAGTACTTC. Protein: CASSVAGNNYEQYF.

This clonotype was recorded at least ten times. This chain joins TRBV27 and TRBJ2-1, with D hard to call. The CDR3 totals 15 residues. V shed 2 bases and J shed 6 bases, with 14 bases lying between them. Per the germline V gene, CDR1 is MNHEY and CDR2 is SMNVEV (reference sequence). The CDR3 region has the DNA TGTGCCAGCAGTTTAGTAAAAGTTGTGGGCAATGAGCAGTTCTTC. This gives the protein CASSLVKVVGNEQFF.

The table lists this clonotype with a few counts. CDR3 coding DNA: TGTGCCACCAGCAGAGTGGCCGGGGAGCTGTTTTTT. It yields the protein CATSRVAGELFF. The V and J genes are TRBV15 and TRBJ2-2; D gene ambiguous. With 1 base removed from V and 6 bases from J, the gap between germline ends came to 3 bases. The CDR3 covers 12 residues. CDR1 and CDR2 from the germline V gene are LNHNV and YYDKDF (reference sequence). The entire variable domain, with the rest obtained from reference TRBV15 and TRBJ2-2, is as follows: DAMVIQNPRYQVTQFGKPVTLSCSQTLNHNVMYWYQQKSSQAPKLLFHYYDKDFNNEADTPDNFQSRRPNTSFCFLDIRSPGLGDTAMYLCATSRVAGELFFGEGSRLTVL.

V gene TRBV7-9 combines with J gene TRBJ2-7, with D uncertain. This CDR3 has 16 residues. The V and J ends lost 4 bases and 3 bases respectively, with 19 bases between them. Germline lookup yields CDR1 SEHNR and CDR2 FQNEAQ (reference sequence). In DNA, the CDR3 is TGTGCCAGCAGCTCGACCACGAGCCAGAGATTCTACGAGCAGTACTTC. It encodes CASSSTTSQRFYEQYF.

The CDR3 nucleotides read TGTGCCAGCAGCTTGGGCCGGAGTACCTACGAGCAGTACTTC. It yields the protein CASSLGRSTYEQYF. V gene TRBV5-6 combines with J gene TRBJ2-7; D not resolved. Trimming removed 0 bases from V and 2 bases from J, with 9 bases in between. The germline CDR1 and CDR2 sequences are SGHDT and YYEEEE. The CDR3 extends over 14 amino acids.

The V call is TRBV7-3, the J call TRBJ2-5; the D gene is possibly TRBD1 (6 bases). Germline V lookup: CDR1 SGHTA, CDR2 FQGTGA. The CDR3 is made up of 12 amino acids. Trimming left V 1 base short and J 7 bases short, with 7 bases between. CDR3 in amino acids: CASSLIQGTQYF. The CDR3 region has the DNA TGTGCCAGCAGCTTAATACAGGGGACCCAGTACTTC. The full variable domain, with the rest looked up from reference TRBV7-3 and TRBJ2-5, is GAGVSQTPSNKVTEKGKYVELRCDPISGHTALYWYRQSLGQGPEFLIYFQGTGAADDSGLPNDRFFAVRPEGSVSTLKIQRTERGDSAVYLCASSLIQGTQYFGPGTRLLVL.

The chain couples TRBV4-1 to TRBJ2-3; 12 bases fit TRBD2. The V and J ends lost 3 bases and 3 bases, in that order; junction bases with no gene match: 10. CDR1 and CDR2 (germline): MGHRA, YSYEKL. This CDR3 is 18 amino acids long. In DNA, the CDR3 is TGCGCCAGCAGCCAGCCCTGGACTAGCGGGAAAGGGACAGATACGCAGTATTTT. It yields the protein CASSQPWTSGKGTDTQYF.

This clonotype was counted a few times. The rearrangement joins TRBV5-1 to TRBJ2-2; tentative D call: TRBD2 (6 bases). V lost 6 bases to trimming and J lost 0 bases, with 15 bases between them. The germline V gene encodes CDR1 SGHRS and CDR2 YFSETQ. The CDR3 length is 16 residues. This CDR3 reads CASNFPGGPNTGELFF. The CDR3 coding sequence is TGCGCCAGCAACTTCCCCGGGGGTCCGAACACCGGGGAGCTGTTTTTT. Full variable domain (missing parts from reference TRBV5-1 and TRBJ2-2): KAGVTQTPRYLIKTRGQQVTLSCSPISGHRSVSWYQQTPGQGLQFLFEYFSETQRNKGNFPGRFSGRQFSNSRSEMNVSTLELGDSALYLCASNFPGGPNTGELFFGEGSRLTVL.

The J gene is TRBJ2-3, the V gene TRBV3-1; either TRBD1 or TRBD2 may fit D (5 bases each). The germline CDR1 and CDR2 sequences are LGHDT and YNNKEL (reference sequence). This CDR3 is 15 amino acids long. Trimming stripped 1 base from V and 0 bases from J, with 8 bases between. CDR3 in amino acids: CASSQVGASTDTQYF. CDR3 sequence (DNA): TGTGCCAGCAGCCAAGTCGGGGCTAGCACAGATACGCAGTATTTT.

This clonotype was observed at least ten times. The V call is TRBV7-2, the J call TRBJ2-5, with D unresolved. The ends were cut back, 5 bases at V and 1 base at J, with 8 bases in the middle. CDR1 and CDR2 (germline): SGHTA, FQGNSA. The CDR3 covers 13 residues. The CDR3 sequence: CASSPPSQETQYF. CDR3 sequence (DNA): TGTGCCAGCAGCCCCCCCTCCCAAGAGACCCAGTACTTC.

In this sample, this clonotype turned up a few times. CDR3 region: CASSPPNRYEQYF. In nucleotides, the CDR3 is TGTGCCAGCAGCCCCCCTAACCGCTACGAGCAGTACTTC. The chain employs TRBV27 and TRBJ2-7; D ambiguous. The CDR3 contains 13 residues. The germline V and J ends were trimmed by 6 bases and 3 bases, with 12 bases remaining between them. CDR1 is MNHEY and CDR2 is SMNVEV in the germline V gene (reference sequence).